This is a list of T cell receptor beta chains from one sample in a study of blood T cell repertoires in COVID-19. Generated by immunoSEQ multiplex PCR, the TCRdb table keeps only in-frame clones and is missing some. Among fewer than 250,000 clones listed, roughly four fifths were seen once. The material sequenced was peripheral blood. These receptors were collected from a woman between 65 and 79 years old with acute or convalescent COVID-19. The CDR3 runs from the conserved cysteine through the conserved F or W. Fields, in order: J gene, D gene, V gene, clone size, CDR3 protein, CDR3 DNA. A D gene is named only where the DNA matches it firmly. The size of a clone is reported for some rows only, either as once, few or many, or as a class for expanded clones.

>TRBJ2-7|.|TRBV24-1|.
CATSGGYEQYF
TGTGCCACCTCAGGGGGGTACGAGCAGTACTTC
>TRBJ2-7|.|TRBV5-1|.
CASSLAQSEQYF
TGCGCCAGCAGCTTGGCACAGAGCGAGCAGTACTTC
>TRBJ1-6|.|TRBV27|.
CASSLGGGNSPLHF
TGTGCCAGCAGTTTGGGGGGGGGTAATTCACCCCTCCACTTT
>TRBJ1-2|.|TRBV7-9|.
CASSYQGNYGYTF
TGTGCCAGCAGCTACCAGGGGAACTATGGCTACACCTTC
>TRBJ2-3|TRBD1|TRBV5-1|.
CASSLGQGADTQYF
TGCGCCAGCAGCTTGGGACAGGGGGCAGATACGCAGTATTTT
>TRBJ2-7|TRBD1|TRBV11-2|.
CASSGDRAYEQYF
TGTGCCAGCAGCGGCGACAGGGCCTACGAGCAGTACTTC
>TRBJ2-3|TRBD2|TRBV3-1/TRBV3-2|.
CASSQGRWGLAGDPDTQYF
TGTGCCAGCAGCCAAGGTCGTTGGGGGCTAGCGGGGGATCCGGATACGCAGTATTTT
>TRBJ2-2|.|TRBV6-6|few
CASSSKGFNTGELFF
TGTGCCAGCAGTTCCAAGGGGTTTAACACCGGGGAGCTGTTTTTT
>TRBJ1-2|TRBD1|TRBV27|.
CASSSQGRFGYTF
TGTGCCAGCAGTTCACAGGGGAGGTTTGGCTACACCTTC
>TRBJ2-7|TRBD2|TRBV28|.
CASSLAGLLAGTSYEQYF
TGTGCCAGCAGTTTAGCGGGGTTACTAGCGGGGACCTCCTACGAGCAGTACTTC
>TRBJ2-5|TRBD1|TRBV19|.
CASSIDGQGGPQETQYF
TGTGCCAGTAGTATTGATGGACAGGGAGGTCCCCAAGAGACCCAGTACTTC
>TRBJ1-1|.|TRBV6-5|.
CASVNGGNTEAFF
TGTGCCAGCGTTAACGGGGGAAACACTGAAGCTTTCTTT
>TRBJ2-7|.|TRBV11-1|.
CASSVDRGGLGEQYF
TGTGCCAGCAGCGTGGACAGAGGAGGTTTGGGCGAGCAGTACTTC
>TRBJ2-3|TRBD1|TRBV12-5|.
CASGTGATDTQYF
TGTGCTAGTGGGACAGGGGCAACAGATACGCAGTATTTT
>TRBJ2-3|TRBD2|TRBV25-1|.
CASSDHGGGDTQYF
TGTGCCAGCAGTGACCACGGGGGGGGAGATACGCAGTATTTT
>TRBJ1-5|TRBD1|TRBV28|.
CASRRQGAFNQPQHF
TGTGCCAGCAGGAGACAGGGGGCGTTTAATCAGCCCCAGCATTTT
>TRBJ2-3|.|TRBV4-3|.
CASSQRRGYGTDTQYF
TGCGCCAGCAGCCAAAGGAGAGGGTATGGCACAGATACGCAGTATTTT
>TRBJ2-1|TRBD1|TRBV11-2|.
CASSTMTGAAYNEQFF
TGTGCCAGCAGCACCATGACAGGGGCGGCCTACAATGAGCAGTTCTTC
>TRBJ2-7|.|TRBV10-3|few
CAIGISGVTYEQYF
TGTGCCATCGGGATCTCGGGGGTTACTTACGAGCAGTACTTC
>TRBJ2-3|.|TRBV24-1|.
CATSDFELGTDTQYF
TGTGCCACCAGTGATTTTGAGCTAGGAACAGATACGCAGTATTTT
>TRBJ2-7|.|TRBV7-2|.
CASSYLYYEQYF
TGTGCCAGCAGCTACCTATACTACGAGCAGTACTTC
>TRBJ1-2|.|TRBV19|.
CASSIARMNYGYTF
TGTGCCAGTAGTATTGCCAGGATGAACTATGGCTACACCTTC
>TRBJ1-2|.|TRBV19|few
CASSMQNYGYTF
TGTGCCAGTAGTATGCAGAACTATGGCTACACCTTC
>TRBJ1-2|TRBD1|TRBV13|.
CASTSDRGGGYTF
TGTGCCAGCACCTCAGACAGGGGAGGTGGCTACACCTTC
>TRBJ1-4|.|TRBV5-4|once
CASSLNQEQGQFF
TGTGCCAGCAGCTTGAACCAGGAACAGGGACAGTTTTTT
>TRBJ1-5|.|TRBV6-5|.
CASSPKAGRQPQHF
TGTGCCAGCAGCCCCAAGGCAGGGCGGCAGCCCCAGCATTTT
>TRBJ1-2|TRBD1|TRBV29-1|.
CSVEETGFGGYTF
TGCAGCGTTGAAGAGACAGGGTTCGGTGGCTACACCTTC
>TRBJ2-7|TRBD2|TRBV10-3|.
CAISELRGAGEGYEQYF
TGTGCCATCAGTGAGTTAAGGGGCGCGGGGGAGGGCTACGAGCAGTACTTC
>TRBJ1-1|.|TRBV5-8|.
CASTVRIYSNTEAFF
TGTGCCAGCACGGTTCGAATCTATTCGAACACTGAAGCTTTCTTT
>TRBJ2-2|.|TRBV27|.
CASSLRGLRFGELFF
TGTGCCAGCAGTTTGCGGGGCCTAAGGTTCGGGGAGCTGTTTTTT
>TRBJ2-5|TRBD1|TRBV7-6|once
CASSQWGQGQEGQYF
TGTGCCAGCAGCCAATGGGGACAGGGCCAAGAGGGCCAGTACTTC
>TRBJ2-1|.|TRBV2|.
CAGQQGSNNEQFF
TGTGCCGGCCAACAGGGATCCAACAATGAGCAGTTCTTC
>TRBJ1-1|.|TRBV11-3|.
CASSLGQGRTTEAFF
TGTGCCAGCAGCTTAGGGCAGGGGCGAACAACTGAAGCTTTCTTT
>TRBJ1-5|TRBD1|TRBV2|.
CASSEGGRGRNQPQHF
TGTGCCAGCAGTGAAGGTGGCAGGGGGAGGAATCAGCCCCAGCATTTT
>TRBJ2-3|TRBD1|TRBV28|.
CASSAYVGQGYTDTQYF
TGTGCCAGCAGCGCCTACGTGGGACAGGGGTACACAGATACGCAGTATTTT
>TRBJ2-5|TRBD2|TRBV5-1|.
CASSLNVAGEQETQYF
TGCGCCAGCAGCCTAAACGTAGCGGGGGAACAAGAGACCCAGTACTTC
>TRBJ1-5|.|TRBV5-1|once
CASSLGAVQPQHF
TGCGCCAGCAGCTTGGGAGCGGTACAGCCCCAGCATTTT
>TRBJ2-2|.|TRBV6-6|once
CASSYGQSNTGELFF
TGTGCCAGCAGTTACGGACAGTCAAACACCGGGGAGCTGTTTTTT
>TRBJ1-3|.|TRBV6-2/TRBV6-3|.
CASSWWTATSGNTIYF
TGTGCCAGCAGTTGGTGGACAGCGACCTCTGGAAACACCATATATTTT
>TRBJ2-1|TRBD2|TRBV5-6|.
CASSTTAGGQFF
TGTGCCAGCAGCACTACAGCGGGGGGGCAGTTCTTC
>TRBJ2-3|TRBD1|TRBV19|once
CASSPTGNGDTQYF
TGTGCCAGTAGCCCGACAGGGAATGGAGATACGCAGTATTTT
>TRBJ2-3|.|TRBV25-1|.
CASSLPGSDTQYF
TGTGCCAGCAGTCTCCCAGGGTCAGATACGCAGTATTTT
>TRBJ1-4|.|TRBV5-1|.
CASSLGTSTNEKLFF
TGCGCCAGCAGCTTGGGTACTTCGACTAATGAAAAACTGTTTTTT
>TRBJ1-1|.|TRBV5-1|.
CASSLDGMAGALEAFF
TGCGCCAGCAGCTTGGACGGGATGGCAGGGGCTCTTGAAGCTTTCTTT
>TRBJ2-7|.|TRBV10-3|.
CATTGQAYEQYF
TGTGCCACTACCGGACAAGCCTACGAGCAGTACTTC
>TRBJ1-1|.|TRBV19|.
CASSLGLNTEAFF
TGTGCCAGTAGTCTCGGGTTGAACACTGAAGCTTTCTTT
>TRBJ2-3|TRBD1|TRBV5-8|.
CASSPSGTGKQYF
TGTGCCAGCAGCCCGAGCGGGACAGGGAAACAGTATTTT
>TRBJ2-7|.|TRBV28|.
CASSFSRYYEQYF
TGTGCCAGCAGTTTCTCTAGATACTACGAGCAGTACTTC
>TRBJ1-4|TRBD1|TRBV30|few
CAWSEWGSGTENEKLFF
TGTGCCTGGAGTGAGTGGGGGTCCGGGACAGAGAATGAAAAACTGTTTTTT
>TRBJ2-2|.|TRBV28|.
CASRDAETGNTGELFF
TGTGCCAGCAGAGACGCCGAGACAGGGAACACCGGGGAGCTGTTTTTT
>TRBJ1-2|TRBD1|TRBV2|.
CASIPGQENFRYTF
TGTGCCAGCATTCCGGGACAGGAAAATTTCCGCTACACCTTC
>TRBJ1-3|.|TRBV11-2|.
CASSFRVGTGNTIYF
TGTGCCAGCAGCTTCAGGGTGGGCACTGGAAACACCATATATTTT
>TRBJ1-3|TRBD1|TRBV19|.
CASSIGRGPGNTIYF
TGTGCCAGTAGTATCGGCAGGGGGCCTGGAAACACCATATATTTT
>TRBJ1-1|.|TRBV7-2|.
CASSLWAGKGNTEAFF
TGTGCCAGCAGCTTATGGGCGGGGAAAGGGAACACTGAAGCTTTCTTT
>TRBJ1-3|TRBD1|TRBV30|.
CAWSVGGWEGIYF
TGTGCCTGGAGTGTAGGGGGCTGGGAAGGCATATATTTT
>TRBJ2-3|TRBD2|TRBV7-2|once
CASSLASGGSTDTQYF
TGTGCCAGCAGCTTAGCTAGCGGGGGGAGCACAGATACGCAGTATTTT
>TRBJ1-3|TRBD1|TRBV2|.
CASIRDRSSGNTIYF
TGTGCCAGCATTAGGGACAGAAGCTCTGGAAACACCATATATTTT